This T cell receptor beta chain was sequenced for a study of blood T cell repertoires in COVID-19. Clones were read by immunoSEQ multiplex PCR, and TCRdb kept only the in-frame ones, dropping some. Of approximately 160,000 clones in the sample, around 82% are singletons; the top ten hold 4.5% to 7.5%. The CDR3 has 14 amino acids. CDR1 is SEHNR and CDR2 is FQNEAQ in the germline V gene (reference sequence). Deletions cut 5 bases from V and 6 bases from J, with 11 bases between. Sequencing was done on a sample of PBMCs or T cells enriched from blood (not recorded which). This chain uses TRBV7-9 with TRBJ1-6, with D unclear. The origin of this receptor is a man in his forties who had recovered from COVID-19. This CDR3 reads CASSPVSRNSPLHF. The CDR3 DNA reads as TGTGCCAGCAGCCCTGTATCCCGTAATTCACCCCTCCACTTT. Full variable domain (missing parts from reference TRBV7-9 and TRBJ1-6): DTGVSQNPRHKITKRGQNVTFRCDPISEHNRLYWYRQTLGQGPEFLTYFQNEAQLEKSRLLSDRFSAERPKGSFSTLEIQRTEQGDSAMYLCASSPVSRNSPLHFGNGTRLTVT.